The clone carrying this T cell receptor beta chain was seen only a few times. Its matching antigen is unknown. This specimen belongs to a study of T-cell reconstitution after alpha-beta-depleted transplantation in children. A library of TCRbeta sequences, prepared with unique molecular identifiers, was generated. TCRdb re-analysed the PCR reads in MiXCR, keeping a single row per CDR3 protein. The data contain approximately 500,000 distinct CDR3 sequences, 10% of them singletons. Findings of the study overall: For some patients, TCRbeta diversity was high at day 60 because of recipient T cells and thymic progenitors that survived. At one year after transplant, newly produced T cells mostly accounted for T-cell counts and diversity. Expanded graft clones, several hundred of them, were reportedly the source of alpha-beta T cells about two months after transplant.

This clonotype originated in a child younger than 10 with inherited bone marrow failure, due to receive a stem cell transplant. Sequencing was performed on PBMCs, taken before TCRalphabeta/CD19-depleted stem cell transplant.

The CDR3 is CASSGGLEQFF. The CDR3 bases are TGTGCCAGCAGTGGTGGACTAGAGCAGTTCTTC. The chain couples TRBV6-2 or TRBV6-3 to TRBJ2-1; D possibly corresponds to TRBD2 (6 bases). V was trimmed by 5 bases and J by 10 bases, leaving 9 bases between them. This CDR3 is built from 11 residues. Germline V CDR1 and CDR2: MNHEY, SVGEGT.